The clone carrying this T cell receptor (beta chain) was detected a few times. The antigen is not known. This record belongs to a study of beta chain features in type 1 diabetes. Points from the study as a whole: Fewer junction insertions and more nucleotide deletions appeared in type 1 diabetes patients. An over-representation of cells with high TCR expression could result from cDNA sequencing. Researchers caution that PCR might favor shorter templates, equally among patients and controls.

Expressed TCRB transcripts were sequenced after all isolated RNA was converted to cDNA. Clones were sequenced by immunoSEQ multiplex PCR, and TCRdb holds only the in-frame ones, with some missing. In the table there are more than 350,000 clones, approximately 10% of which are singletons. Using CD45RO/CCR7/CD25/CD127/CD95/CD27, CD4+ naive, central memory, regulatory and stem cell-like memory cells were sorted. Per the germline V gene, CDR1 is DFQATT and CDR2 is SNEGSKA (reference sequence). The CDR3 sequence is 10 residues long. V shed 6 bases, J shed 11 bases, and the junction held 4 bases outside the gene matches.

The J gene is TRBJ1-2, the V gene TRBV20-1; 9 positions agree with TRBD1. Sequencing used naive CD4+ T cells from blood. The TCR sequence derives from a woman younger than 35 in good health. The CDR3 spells CSAPGQGYTF. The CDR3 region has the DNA TGCAGTGCGCCCGGACAGGGGTACACCTTC.